Below are 22 T cell receptor beta chains sequenced from a single sample in a study of T-cell memory formation after mild COVID-19 (dated by TCRdb to about 2021). Library preparation used 5' RACE. TCRdb lists the instrument as Illumina NovaSeq 6000. TCRdb applied fastp at Q25 and MiXCR to the public reads, then kept only in-frame beta chains. Merged by CDR3 protein, the rows form single entries marked with the most common genes and DNA. The sample has 250,000 to 350,000 distinct CDR3 sequences on record, approximately 19% of them singletons. Clones ranked in the top ten supply around 21% of the sample. Sample: PBMCs or a T cell subset sorted from them (not recorded which). All receptors come from a man between 18 and 29 years old who had mild COVID-19 (a few samples of this study predate the infection). The sample titles of this study are shuffled in the database, so cell type and time point are left out; the donor was told from shared clones.

This clonotype was picked up many times. The gene calls are TRBV6-5 and TRBJ1-1; possible D gene TRBD1, 5 bases. Germline V gives CDR1 MNHEY, CDR2 SVGAGI. V was shortened by 7 bases and J by 1 base, with 13 bases between the two germline ends. The CDR3 loop spans 14 amino acids. The chain's CDR3 is CASNTGGSNTEAFF. The CDR3 DNA is TGTGCCAGCAACACCGGGGGGTCGAACACTGAAGCTTTCTTT.

This clonotype has more than one count but fewer than ten. The chain employs TRBV5-1 and TRBJ2-3, with D perhaps matching TRBD2 (5 bases). The CDR3 spans 12 residues. CDR1 and CDR2 from the germline V gene are SGHRS and YFSETQ. V lost 4 bases and J 8 bases, leaving 11 bases between the germline ends. The CDR3 loop is CASSAERGTQYF. The CDR3 DNA follows: TGCGCCAGCAGCGCGGAACGGGGTACGCAGTATTTT.

CDR3 DNA sequence: TGTGCCAGCAGCTCTGGACAGGGAACTGGGGCCAACGTCCTGACTTTC. Amino acid sequence: CASSSGQGTGANVLTF. This chain links TRBV7-9 with TRBJ2-6; 8 nucleotides agree with TRBD1. This CDR3 has 16 residues. Germline CDR1 reads SEHNR; CDR2 reads FQNEAQ (reference sequence). The V segment lost 4 bases and the J segment 2 bases; nucleotides outside the gene matches: 4. Using reference TRBV7-9 and TRBJ2-6 for the parts outside the CDR3, the full variable domain is DTGVSQNPRHKITKRGQNVTFRCDPISEHNRLYWYRQTLGQGPEFLTYFQNEAQLEKSRLLSDRFSAERPKGSFSTLEIQRTEQGDSAMYLCASSSGQGTGANVLTFGAGSRLTVL.

This clonotype was counted a few times. V and J are TRBV6-5 and TRBJ2-4; D gene ambiguous. Germline V lookup: CDR1 MNHEY, CDR2 SVGAGI. CDR3 length: 15 residues. V was clipped by 6 bases and J by 0 bases, with 12 bases between them. The CDR3 DNA reads as TGTGCCAGCAGCGCACTGGGTGTAGCCAAAAACATTCAGTACTTC. It codes for CASSALGVAKNIQYF.

This clonotype was observed a handful of times. The chain joins TRBV7-9 to TRBJ2-3; no definite D call. The CDR3 consists of 13 residues. Germline V gene sequence: CDR1 SEHNR, CDR2 FQNEAQ (reference sequence). The V and J ends lost 4 bases and 5 bases respectively, with 10 bases between them. The CDR3 coding sequence is TGTGCCAGCAGCTCAGCCGGACGAGATACGCAGTATTTT. Protein: CASSSAGRDTQYF.

The sample holds a few counts of this clonotype. CDR3 sequence: CASSLWDRGVQGEQYF. DNA of the CDR3: TGTGCCAGCAGCTTATGGGACAGGGGAGTTCAGGGCGAGCAGTACTTC. The chain carries TRBV7-6 and TRBJ2-7, with 10 bases lining up with TRBD1. CDR3 length: 16 residues. V dropped 2 bases and J dropped 6; count of bases not matched to a gene: 10. Germline V gene sequence: CDR1 SGHVS, CDR2 FNYEAQ. Looking up the rest from reference TRBV7-6 and TRBJ2-7 gives the full variable domain: GAGVSQSPRYKVTKRGQDVALRCDPISGHVSLYWYRQALGQGPEFLTYFNYEAQQDKSGLPNDRFSAERPEGSISTLTIQRTEQRDSAMYRCASSLWDRGVQGEQYFGPGTRLTVT.

The rearrangement uses TRBV7-9 and TRBJ2-5, with TRBD2 matching over 8 bases. This CDR3 has 14 amino acids. Germline CDR1 and CDR2: SEHNR and FQNEAQ (reference sequence). The V segment lost 5 bases and the J segment 1 base; nucleotides outside the gene matches: 3. The CDR3 loop is CASSTAGAQETQYF. Here the CDR3 DNA reads TGTGCCAGCAGCACAGCGGGGGCCCAAGAGACCCAGTACTTC.

The rearrangement uses TRBV9 and TRBJ1-2, with a possible D match to TRBD1 (6 bases). V was cut by 4 bases and J by 5 bases, with 18 bases left in between. CDR1 and CDR2 (germline): SGDLS, YYNGEE. There are 15 residues in the CDR3. The CDR3 DNA reads as TGTGCCAGCAGCCCGGACAGCCAAACCCCATATGGCTACACCTTC. This encodes CASSPDSQTPYGYTF.

The rearrangement links TRBV5-1 to TRBJ2-3; possibly TRBD1 for D (5 bases). Germline V gives CDR1 SGHRS, CDR2 YFSETQ. V dropped 2 bases and J dropped 4 bases, with 14 bases sitting between them. This CDR3 is 15 amino acids long. The CDR3 here is CASSFRRPGPDTQYF. DNA of the CDR3: TGCGCCAGCAGCTTTAGGAGACCAGGGCCAGATACGCAGTATTTT.

In its sample, this clonotype was seen a few times. The V call is TRBV4-3, the J call TRBJ1-5; D unclear. V shed 0 bases and J shed 4 bases, with 10 bases lying between them. Germline V gene data show CDR1 as LGHNA and CDR2 as YSLEER. The CDR3 length is 15 residues. The CDR3 loop reads CASSQEEGLNQPQHF. CDR3 nucleotide sequence: TGCGCCAGCAGCCAAGAAGAGGGCCTAAATCAGCCCCAGCATTTT.

V usage is TRBV7-2 and J usage is TRBJ1-4; D remains ambiguous. The CDR3 is 15 residues long. CDR1 is SGHTA, CDR2 FQGNSA, per germline. Trimming stripped 0 bases from V and 3 bases from J, with 8 bases between. The chain's CDR3 is CASSLAGGANEKLFF. The CDR3 DNA sequence: TGTGCCAGCAGCTTAGCGGGCGGCGCTAATGAAAAACTGTTTTTT.

This chain uses TRBV18 with TRBJ1-5, with 10 bases fitting TRBD1. The CDR3 totals 15 residues. The ends lost 6 bases at V and 3 bases at J; junction bases unmatched: 5. The germline CDR1 and CDR2 sequences are KGHSH and LQKENI. DNA for the CDR3: TGTGCCAGCTCCCCAAGACAGGGGGCCAATCAGCCCCAGCATTTT. This translates into CASSPRQGANQPQHF.

This clonotype was detected only a few times. This rearrangement joins TRBV3-1 to TRBJ2-2, with D possibly matching TRBD2 (6 bases). This CDR3 is built from 13 residues. Trimming removed 6 bases at V and 6 bases at J, with 11 bases between. Germline V gene sequence: CDR1 LGHDT, CDR2 YNNKEL (reference sequence). The CDR3 nucleotides are TGTGCCAGCAGTCGAAGGGAGGCCGGGGAGCTGTTTTTT. Translating it yields CASSRREAGELFF.

The chain employs TRBV7-8 and TRBJ2-1; 8 bases agree with TRBD1. The CDR3 is made up of 15 amino acids. Germline CDR1 reads SGHVS; CDR2 reads FQNEAQ. The ends lost 7 bases at V and 2 bases at J; junction bases unmatched: 7. The CDR3 is CASIPAQGAYNEQFF. For the CDR3, the DNA is TGTGCCAGCATTCCCGCACAGGGGGCCTACAATGAGCAGTTCTTC.

In this sample, this clonotype turned up a few times. J is TRBJ2-3 and V is TRBV5-1; TRBD2 agrees at 10 bases. This CDR3 spans 15 amino acids. Germline V gene lookup returns CDR1 SGHRS and CDR2 YFSETQ. The V and J ends lost 4 bases and 2 bases, in that order; junction bases with no gene match: 4. CDR3 nucleotides: TGCGCCAGCAGCACAGCGGGGGGGAACACAGATACGCAGTATTTT. Translated: CASSTAGGNTDTQYF.

This chain connects TRBV12-3 or TRBV12-4 to TRBJ2-3; D unresolved. V gave up 5 bases and J gave up 2 bases, with 8 bases separating them. The CDR3 contains 13 residues. The chain's CDR3 is CASSEQYTDTQYF. The CDR3 nucleotides read TGTGCCAGCAGTGAGCAGTACACAGATACGCAGTATTTT.

This clonotype has more than one count but fewer than ten. V is TRBV4-3 and J is TRBJ2-1; unclear D gene. The length of the CDR3 is 15 residues. V lost 1 base and J lost 0, with 7 bases in between. The germline gives CDR1 LGHNA, CDR2 YSLEER. The CDR3 DNA follows: TGCGCCAGCAGCCAAGTCCATAGCTCCTACAATGAGCAGTTCTTC. Protein product: CASSQVHSSYNEQFF.

For the CDR3, the DNA is TGTGCCAGCAGTTACGCCGGCCGATTGAACACTGAAGCTTTCTTT. Translation gives CASSYAGRLNTEAFF. V and J are TRBV6-5 and TRBJ1-1; no clear D gene. Per the germline V gene, CDR1 is MNHEY and CDR2 is SVGAGI. The CDR3 spans 15 residues. V was trimmed by 2 bases and J by 0 bases, leaving 10 bases between them.

This clonotype was seen a few times. This sequence joins TRBV7-6 and TRBJ2-5; maybe TRBD1 (7 bases). V was pared by 5 bases and J by 1 base, with 17 bases between. Germline V CDR1 and CDR2: SGHVS, FNYEAQ. This CDR3 comprises 16 residues. Written as DNA, the CDR3 is TGTGCCAGCAGCCCTCGGGCGGGGACAGTCCAAGAGACCCAGTACTTC. Translating it yields CASSPRAGTVQETQYF.

This clonotype was observed a few times. The chain couples TRBV5-6 to TRBJ1-1; D may be TRBD1 (6 bases). CDR1 and CDR2 (germline): SGHDT, YYEEEE. The CDR3 is made up of 16 amino acids. Trimming took off 0 bases at V and 6 bases at J, with 18 bases between the two ends. DNA for the CDR3: TGTGCCAGCAGCTTGGCCAACCGGGGGGGCGCTTCTGAAGCTTTCTTT. It yields the protein CASSLANRGGASEAFF.

The chain uses TRBV4-3 and TRBJ2-7, with D perhaps given as TRBD1 or TRBD2 (5 bases each). The CDR3 has 15 amino acids. Per the germline V gene, CDR1 is LGHNA and CDR2 is YSLEER. V lost 0 bases and J 2 bases, leaving 11 bases between the germline ends. The CDR3 loop is CASSQDPGPPYEQYF. The CDR3 DNA is TGCGCCAGCAGCCAAGATCCGGGACCCCCCTACGAGCAGTACTTC.

This rearrangement joins TRBV5-1 to TRBJ2-1, with TRBD2 as a possible D gene (5 bases). Per germline, CDR1 SGHRS and CDR2 YFSETQ. V was pared by 0 bases and J by 5 bases, with 12 bases between. This CDR3 has 15 amino acids. Here the CDR3 DNA reads TGCGCCAGCAGCTTGGTTTCGGGGATTGACAATGAGCAGTTCTTC. Protein: CASSLVSGIDNEQFF.